Listed below are T cell receptor beta chains from one sample, sequenced in a study of blood T cell repertoires in COVID-19. Clones were sequenced by immunoSEQ multiplex PCR, and TCRdb holds only the in-frame ones, with some missing. The sample shows 110,000 or so clones, 80% to 90% of them seen only once. Sequenced material: peripheral blood. The receptors were sampled from a man in his sixties or seventies with active or convalescent COVID-19. CDR3s include the opening cysteine and the closing phenylalanine or tryptophan. The D gene is left open where the match is weak. For some rows the clone size is stated as once, few or many, or as a class when expanded; others skip it.

j_call | clone_size | d_call | v_call | cdr3_nt | cdr3_aa
TRBJ1-5 | once | TRBD1 | TRBV6-5 | TGTGCCAGCAGGGGACAGGGCGGCAATCAGCCCCAGCATTTT | CASRGQGGNQPQHF
TRBJ2-2 | once | - | TRBV5-4 | TGTGCCAGCAGCTTGGGACGGCCGACTGCGAACACCGGGGAGCTGTTTTTT | CASSLGRPTANTGELFF
TRBJ2-3 | - | TRBD1 | TRBV24-1 | TGTGCCATAAGGGACAGGGTAACAGATACGCAGTATTTT | CAIRDRVTDTQYF
TRBJ2-1 | - | - | TRBV6-5 | TGTGCCAGCAGTCCCGGGGGTAGCCCCTACAATGAGCAGTTCTTC | CASSPGGSPYNEQFF
TRBJ2-2 | - | - | TRBV18 | TGTGCCAGCTCACCAGGGCAGAACACCGGGGAGCTGTTTTTT | CASSPGQNTGELFF
TRBJ1-1 | - | TRBD1 | TRBV28 | TGTGCCAGCAGCGACAGGGGGGGAACTGAAGCTTTCTTT | CASSDRGGTEAFF
TRBJ2-7 | - | - | TRBV28 | TGTGCCAGCAGTAGTCCCGGGGGAACCTACGAGCAGTACTTC | CASSSPGGTYEQYF
TRBJ1-5 | once | TRBD1 | TRBV28 | TGTGCCAGCAGTTTTCCCCCCCGGGACAGGGGGCTCAATAGCAATCAGCCCCAGCATTTT | CASSFPPRDRGLNSNQPQHF
TRBJ1-1 | - | TRBD1 | TRBV2 | TGTGCCAGCACAGGACAGGGGGACACTGAAGCTTTCTTT | CASTGQGDTEAFF
TRBJ2-5 | - | TRBD1 | TRBV7-9 | TGTGCCAGCAGCCCAAATGGACAGGGGACAGAGACCCAGTACTTC | CASSPNGQGTETQYF
TRBJ1-2 | - | TRBD1 | TRBV10-3 | TGTGCCGTTAAACCCGGACAGGGGGCTTCTGGCTACACCTTC | CAVKPGQGASGYTF
TRBJ1-6 | - | - | TRBV7-2 | TGTGGGACGAGGGTGGCGGATTCACCCCTCCACTTT | CGTRVADSPLHF
TRBJ2-2 | - | - | TRBV11-2 | TGTGCCAGCAGCACAGGGTTTCTCACCGGGGAGCTGTTTTTT | CASSTGFLTGELFF
TRBJ1-1 | once | TRBD1 | TRBV7-9 | TGTGCCAGCAGCCCTTGGGACAGGGGGGCGAGGAAGGACACTGAAGCTTTCTTT | CASSPWDRGARKDTEAFF
TRBJ2-7 | - | TRBD2 | TRBV28 | TGTGCCAGCAATCTTAGCGGGGGGTACGAGCAGTACTTC | CASNLSGGYEQYF
TRBJ2-5 | once | TRBD2 | TRBV28 | TGTGCCAGCAGCATCCGACTAGCGGAAGAGACCCAGTACTTC | CASSIRLAEETQYF
TRBJ1-2 | few | - | TRBV6-5 | TGTGCCAGCAGTCCCTACAGGGCCGCTGGCTACACCTTC | CASSPYRAAGYTF
TRBJ1-1 | - | - | TRBV6-5 | TGTGCCAGCAGTTGGCGGCTGAACACTGAAGCTTTCTTT | CASSWRLNTEAFF
TRBJ2-4 | - | TRBD1 | TRBV27 | TGTGCCACCAGATCCACAGGGGAGCTACCCAAAAACATTCAGTACTTC | CATRSTGELPKNIQYF
TRBJ1-5 | - | - | TRBV12-3/TRBV12-4 | TGTGCCAGCAGGCTGACAGGCAATCAGCCCCAGCATTTT | CASRLTGNQPQHF
TRBJ2-2 | - | TRBD2 | TRBV7-2 | TGTGCCAGCAGCTCGGGACTAGCGGGCGGGGAGCTGTTTTTT | CASSSGLAGGELFF
TRBJ2-2 | - | - | TRBV6-1 | TGTGCCAGCAGTGAAGTGGGCTTGGGCACCGGGGAGCTGTTTTTT | CASSEVGLGTGELFF
TRBJ2-3 | - | - | TRBV11-1 | TGTGCCAGCAGCTTTGCCAGCGGCACAGATACGCAGTATTTT | CASSFASGTDTQYF
TRBJ1-2 | - | TRBD1 | TRBV2 | TGTGCCAGCACCCAGGACAGGGTGAACTATGGCTACACCTTC | CASTQDRVNYGYTF
TRBJ1-5 | - | TRBD1 | TRBV19 | TGTGCCAGTAGTACACAGGGGGGGGGCAATCAGCCCCAGCATTTT | CASSTQGGGNQPQHF
TRBJ2-7 | - | TRBD2 | TRBV6-5 | TGTGCCAGCAGTACTGGGACTAGCCTTTCCTACGAGCAGTACTTC | CASSTGTSLSYEQYF